A selection of T cell receptor beta chains follows, all from one sample in a study of T cell repertoires in cytomegalovirus infection. TCRdb passed the reads through MiXCR, listing each CDR3 protein once. The profile covers 130,000 or so distinct CDR3 sequences, with approximately 5.9% appearing a single time and more than 15% taken by the ten largest. Sequenced material: PBMCs. These receptors all stem from a human donor in good health (CMV status not recorded). Some clones in this sample may be carry-over from other donors' samples. CDR3s include the opening cysteine and the closing phenylalanine or tryptophan. D genes are given only for firm matches. Some rows have no size entry. The others give once, few or many, or a class for an expanded clone.

>TRBJ2-3|-|-|TRBV28
CASSLAGTYENTQYF
TGTGCCAGCAGCCTAGCCGGGACTTATGAGAATACGCAGTATTTT
>TRBJ1-3|-|many|TRBV4-2
CASSPTGSGNTIYF
TGTGCCAGCAGCCCTACAGGATCCGGAAACACCATATATTTT
>TRBJ2-2|-|-|TRBV12-3/TRBV12-4
CASSLGGGFTGELFF
TGTGCCAGCAGTTTAGGGGGGGGCTTCACCGGGGAGCTGTTTTTT
>TRBJ2-5|TRBD2|-|TRBV7-2
CASSYQRGGETQYF
TGTGCCAGCAGTTACCAGCGGGGCGGGGAGACCCAGTACTTC
>TRBJ2-7|TRBD2|many|TRBV11-2
CASSTHRGGVSGEQYF
TGTGCCAGCAGCACCCACCGGGGAGGGGTGTCAGGCGAGCAGTACTTC
>TRBJ2-3|TRBD2|many|TRBV7-2
CASSRTSATGADTQYF
TGTGCCAGCAGTCGGACTAGCGCGACTGGGGCAGATACGCAGTATTTT
>TRBJ1-2|-|many|TRBV20-1
CSAAGGINYGYTF
TGCAGTGCAGCTGGGGGAATAAACTATGGCTACACCTTC
>TRBJ2-1|TRBD2|many|TRBV28
CASLGGAYNEQFF
TGTGCCAGCTTGGGGGGGGCCTACAATGAGCAGTTCTTC
>TRBJ1-1|-|many|TRBV7-2
CASSFKGNTEAFF
TGTGCCAGCAGCTTCAAAGGGAACACTGAAGCTTTCTTT
>TRBJ2-6|-|few|TRBV20-1
CSASGGANVLTF
TGCAGTGCTAGTGGAGGCGCCAACGTCCTGACTTTC
>TRBJ1-1|TRBD1|many|TRBV27
CASRRQGDMNTEAFF
TGTGCCAGCAGGAGACAGGGGGATATGAACACTGAAGCTTTCTTT
>TRBJ1-4|-|-|TRBV5-6
CASSLAGKVKEKLFF
TGTGCCAGCAGCTTGGCGGGGAAGGTGAAAGAAAAACTGTTTTTT
>TRBJ1-6|-|many|TRBV5-1
CASSLSGLNSPLHF
TGCGCCAGCAGCTTGTCCGGCCTCAATTCACCCCTCCACTTT
>TRBJ1-2|-|many|TRBV2
CASSELAGRNYGYTF
TGTGCCAGCAGTGAATTGGCCGGCAGGAACTATGGCTACACCTTC
>TRBJ2-7|TRBD2|-|TRBV12-3/TRBV12-4
CASSSPTSGGKGSYEQYF
TGTGCCAGCAGTTCCCCGACTAGCGGGGGGAAGGGCTCCTACGAGCAGTACTTC